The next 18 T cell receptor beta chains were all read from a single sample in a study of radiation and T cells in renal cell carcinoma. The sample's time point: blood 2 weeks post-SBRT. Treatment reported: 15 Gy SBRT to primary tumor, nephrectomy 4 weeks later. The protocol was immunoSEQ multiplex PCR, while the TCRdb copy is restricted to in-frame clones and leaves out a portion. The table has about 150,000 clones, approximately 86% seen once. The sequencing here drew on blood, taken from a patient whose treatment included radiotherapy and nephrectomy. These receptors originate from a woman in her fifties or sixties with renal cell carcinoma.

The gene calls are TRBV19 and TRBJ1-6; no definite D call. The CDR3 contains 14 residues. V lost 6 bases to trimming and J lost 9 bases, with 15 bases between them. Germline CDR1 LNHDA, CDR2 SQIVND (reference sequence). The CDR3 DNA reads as TGTGCCAGTAGCCCCGGGAGTGCCGCTTCACCCCTCCACTTT. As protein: CASSPGSAASPLHF.

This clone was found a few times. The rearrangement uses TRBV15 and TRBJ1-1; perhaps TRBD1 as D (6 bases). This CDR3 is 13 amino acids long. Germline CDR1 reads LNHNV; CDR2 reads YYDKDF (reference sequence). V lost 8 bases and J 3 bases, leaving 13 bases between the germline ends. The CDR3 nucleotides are TGTGCCACCTCGACGGACAGATACACTGAAGCTTTCTTT. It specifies CATSTDRYTEAFF.

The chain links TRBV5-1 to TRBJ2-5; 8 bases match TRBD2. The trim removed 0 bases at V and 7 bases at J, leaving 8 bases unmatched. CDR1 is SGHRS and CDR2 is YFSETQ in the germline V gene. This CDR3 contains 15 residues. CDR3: CASSLAGVAGTTQYF. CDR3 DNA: TGCGCCAGCAGCTTGGCCGGGGTAGCGGGGACGACCCAGTACTTC.

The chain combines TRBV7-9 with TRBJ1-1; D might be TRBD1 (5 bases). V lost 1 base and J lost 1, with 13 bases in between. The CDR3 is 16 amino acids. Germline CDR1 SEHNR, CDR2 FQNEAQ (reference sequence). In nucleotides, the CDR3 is TGTGCCAGCAGCTTAGTTATAGGTCAGGGGAACACTGAAGCTTTCTTT. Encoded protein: CASSLVIGQGNTEAFF.

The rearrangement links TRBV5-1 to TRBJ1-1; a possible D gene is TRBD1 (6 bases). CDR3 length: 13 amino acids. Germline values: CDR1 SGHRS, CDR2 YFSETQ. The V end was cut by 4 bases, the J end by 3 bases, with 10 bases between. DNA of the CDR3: TGCGCCAGCAGCGGGAGGGGGGACACTGAAGCTTTCTTT. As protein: CASSGRGDTEAFF.

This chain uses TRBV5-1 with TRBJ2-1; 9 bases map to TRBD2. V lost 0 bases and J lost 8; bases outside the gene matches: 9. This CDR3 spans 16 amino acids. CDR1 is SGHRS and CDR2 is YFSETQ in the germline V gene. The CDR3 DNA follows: TGCGCCAGCAGCTTGGGGGCTAGCGGGGTCGTCGATGAGCAGTTCTTC. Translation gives CASSLGASGVVDEQFF.

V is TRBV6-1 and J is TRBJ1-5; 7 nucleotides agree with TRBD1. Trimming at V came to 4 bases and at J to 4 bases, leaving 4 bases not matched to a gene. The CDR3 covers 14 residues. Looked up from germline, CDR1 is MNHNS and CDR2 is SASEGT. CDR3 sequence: CASSATGNNQPQHF. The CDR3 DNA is TGTGCCAGCAGTGCGACAGGGAATAATCAGCCCCAGCATTTT.

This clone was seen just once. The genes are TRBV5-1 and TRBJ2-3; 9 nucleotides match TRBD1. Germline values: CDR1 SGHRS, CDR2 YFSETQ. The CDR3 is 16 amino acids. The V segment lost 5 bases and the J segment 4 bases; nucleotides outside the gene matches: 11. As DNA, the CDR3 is TGCGCCAGCAGACCCACCGGGACAGGGATCCCAGATACGCAGTATTTT. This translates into CASRPTGTGIPDTQYF.

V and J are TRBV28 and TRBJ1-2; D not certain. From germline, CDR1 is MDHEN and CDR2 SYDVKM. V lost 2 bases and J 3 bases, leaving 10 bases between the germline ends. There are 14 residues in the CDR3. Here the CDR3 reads CASSLGQLYYGYTF. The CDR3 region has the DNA TGTGCCAGCAGTTTAGGGCAGCTGTACTATGGCTACACCTTC.

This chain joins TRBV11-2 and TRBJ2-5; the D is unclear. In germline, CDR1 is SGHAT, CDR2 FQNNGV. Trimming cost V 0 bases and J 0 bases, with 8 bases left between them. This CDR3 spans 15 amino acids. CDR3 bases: TGTGCCAGCAGCTTAGAATATGGGGACCAAGAGACCCAGTACTTC. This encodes CASSLEYGDQETQYF.

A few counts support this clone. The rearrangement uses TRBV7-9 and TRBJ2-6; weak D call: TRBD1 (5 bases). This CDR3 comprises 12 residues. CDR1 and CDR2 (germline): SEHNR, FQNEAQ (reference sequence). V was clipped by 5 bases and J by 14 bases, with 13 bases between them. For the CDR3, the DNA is TGTGCCAGCAGCCCGCAGGGTATGATCCTGACTTTC. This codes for CASSPQGMILTF.

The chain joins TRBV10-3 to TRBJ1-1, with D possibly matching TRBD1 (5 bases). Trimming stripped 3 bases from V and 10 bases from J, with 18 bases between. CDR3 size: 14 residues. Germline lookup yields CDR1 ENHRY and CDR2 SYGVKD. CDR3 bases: TGTGCCATCAGTGAAGGTTGGGAAGGGGTTGGAGCTTTCTTT. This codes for CAISEGWEGVGAFF.

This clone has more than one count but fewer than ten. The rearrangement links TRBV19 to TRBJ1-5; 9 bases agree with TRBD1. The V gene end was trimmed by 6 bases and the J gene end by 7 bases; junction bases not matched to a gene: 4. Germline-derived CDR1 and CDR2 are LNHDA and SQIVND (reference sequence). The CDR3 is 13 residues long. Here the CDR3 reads CASRDRGGQPQHF. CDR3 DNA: TGTGCCAGTAGGGACAGGGGAGGACAGCCCCAGCATTTT.

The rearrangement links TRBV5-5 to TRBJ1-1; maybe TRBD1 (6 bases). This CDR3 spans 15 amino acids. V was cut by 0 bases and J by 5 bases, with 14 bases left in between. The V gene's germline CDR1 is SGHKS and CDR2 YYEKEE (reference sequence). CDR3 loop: CASSLEGGVQTEAFF. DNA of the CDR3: TGTGCCAGCAGCTTGGAGGGGGGAGTGCAGACTGAAGCTTTCTTT.

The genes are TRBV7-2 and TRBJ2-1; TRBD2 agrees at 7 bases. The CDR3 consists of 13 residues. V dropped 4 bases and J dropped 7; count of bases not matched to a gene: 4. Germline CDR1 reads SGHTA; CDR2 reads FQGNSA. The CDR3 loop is CASSSGRVNEQFF. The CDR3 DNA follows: TGTGCCAGCAGCTCTGGGAGGGTGAATGAGCAGTTCTTC.

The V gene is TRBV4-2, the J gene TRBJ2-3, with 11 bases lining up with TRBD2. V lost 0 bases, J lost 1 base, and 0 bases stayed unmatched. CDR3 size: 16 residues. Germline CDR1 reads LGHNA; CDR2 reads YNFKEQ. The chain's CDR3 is CASSQELAGGTDTQYF. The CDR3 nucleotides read TGTGCCAGCAGCCAAGAACTAGCGGGGGGCACAGATACGCAGTATTTT.

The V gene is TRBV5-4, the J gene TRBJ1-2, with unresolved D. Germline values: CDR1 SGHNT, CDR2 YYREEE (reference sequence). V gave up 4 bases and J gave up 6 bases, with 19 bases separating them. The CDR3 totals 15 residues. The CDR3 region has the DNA TGTGCCAGCAGCCTCTGGATCTCTGGTCTACATGGCTACACCTTC. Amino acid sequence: CASSLWISGLHGYTF.

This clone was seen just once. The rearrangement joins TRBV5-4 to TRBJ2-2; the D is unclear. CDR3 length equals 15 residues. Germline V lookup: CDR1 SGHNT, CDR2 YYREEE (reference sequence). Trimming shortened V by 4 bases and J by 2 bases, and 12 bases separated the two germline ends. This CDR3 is CASSGGFFNTGELFF. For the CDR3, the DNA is TGTGCCAGCAGCGGCGGCTTCTTTAACACCGGGGAGCTGTTTTTT.